This paragraph reports one T cell receptor beta chain. The antigen remains undetermined. Treatment: oral pan-JAK inhibitor, 5-10 mg twice daily. Alopecia areata patients provided lesional scalp punch biopsies and peripheral blood. This sample stems from a study of CD8+ T cells in alopecia areata. At the level of the study: The study gave treated patients oral tofacitinib at 5 to 10 mg twice daily.

There are 14 residues in the CDR3. V lost 0 bases, J lost 8 bases, and 16 bases lay in between. Germline V gives CDR1 GTSNPN, CDR2 SVGIG (reference sequence). Points from the study as a whole: Shared TCR sequences were less clear between patients than in mice, possibly partly from HLA diversity.

Extraction and reverse transcription of RNA yielded cDNA as the sequencing template. Data came from immunoSEQ multiplex PCR; TCRdb stores just in-frame clones and leaves some out. This table has 120,000 to 150,000 clones, about four fifths appearing once. The sample here was CD8+ T cells sorted from blood, taken at week 4, from a patient treated with tofacitinib. This chain joins TRBV30 and TRBJ1-2; D call uncertain. The clonotype comes from a human donor with alopecia areata. CDR3: CAWSVDPFSHGYTF. In nucleotides, the CDR3 is TGTGCCTGGAGTGTAGACCCTTTCAGCCACGGCTACACCTTC.